These 20 T cell receptor beta chains originate from one sample sequenced in a study of T-cell memory formation after mild COVID-19. TCRdb fed the 5' RACE reads into MiXCR, producing one record per CDR3 protein. The sample has roughly 130,000 distinct CDR3 sequences, 16% seen once. Sample: PBMCs or a T cell subset sorted from them (not recorded which). These receptors came from an adult woman who had mild COVID-19 (a few samples of this study predate the infection). Cell type and time point are not known.

In DNA form, the CDR3 reads TGTGCCAGCAGCTCCCAAGGACAGGGTCACGGCTACACCTTC. It specifies CASSSQGQGHGYTF. V is TRBV7-6 and J is TRBJ1-2; 8 positions agree with TRBD1. The CDR3 sequence is 14 residues long. The germline V gene encodes CDR1 SGHVS and CDR2 FNYEAQ. V trimming: 4 bases; J trimming: 8 bases; junction bases outside the gene matches: 9.

This clonotype appeared a few times. This chain uses TRBV21-1 with TRBJ2-3. TRBV21-1 represents a pseudogene. The CDR3 loop spans 11 amino acids. In DNA form, the CDR3 reads TGTGCCAGCTTCAGCACAGATACGCAGTATTTT. This translates into CASFSTDTQYF.

This clonotype was seen a handful of times. J is TRBJ2-2 and V is TRBV20-1; D gene ambiguous. This CDR3 has 15 amino acids. Trimming pared 0 bases from V and 4 bases from J, leaving 12 bases between. Germline lookup yields CDR1 DFQATT and CDR2 SNEGSKA (reference sequence). CDR3 in amino acids: CSARESLRTTGELFF. CDR3 bases: TGCAGTGCTAGAGAGTCACTTCGGACCACCGGGGAGCTGTTTTTT.

The sample holds a few counts of this clonotype. Here the CDR3 reads CSTGQGATNEKLFF. Here the CDR3 DNA reads TGCAGTACTGGACAGGGGGCAACTAATGAAAAACTGTTTTTT. This chain connects TRBV20-1 to TRBJ1-4; 10 positions match TRBD1. CDR1 is DFQATT and CDR2 is SNEGSKA in the germline V gene (reference sequence). The V segment lost 8 bases and the J segment 0 bases; nucleotides outside the gene matches: 3. CDR3 size: 14 residues.

The chain links TRBV4-2 to TRBJ2-1, with 8 bases aligning to TRBD2. The V gene end was trimmed by 4 bases and the J gene end by 8 bases; junction bases not matched to a gene: 13. The CDR3 is made up of 16 amino acids. Germline V gene data show CDR1 as LGHNA and CDR2 as YNFKEQ. The chain's CDR3 is CASSLPRTSIVDEQFF. The CDR3 DNA reads TGTGCCAGCAGCCTCCCCCGGACTAGCATCGTCGATGAGCAGTTCTTC.

This clonotype has just a few counts. The rearrangement links TRBV7-3 to TRBJ2-3, with D possibly matching TRBD2 (6 bases). Trimming shortened V by 4 bases and J by 0 bases, and 14 bases separated the two germline ends. The CDR3 runs to 16 residues. Germline-derived CDR1 and CDR2 are SGHTA and FQGTGA. For the CDR3, the DNA is TGTGCCAGCAGCTCCGGGACTCCCAGAAGCACAGATACGCAGTATTTT. As protein: CASSSGTPRSTDTQYF. The variable domain in full, with the rest retrieved from reference TRBV7-3 and TRBJ2-3, is GAGVSQTPSNKVTEKGKYVELRCDPISGHTALYWYRQSLGQGPEFLIYFQGTGAADDSGLPNDRFFAVRPEGSVSTLKIQRTERGDSAVYLCASSSGTPRSTDTQYFGPGTRLTVL.

This clonotype was found a few times. The chain joins TRBV10-3 to TRBJ2-7; a weak D match, TRBD2 (5 bases). V lost 5 bases and J lost 1, with 15 bases in between. CDR1 and CDR2 from the germline V gene are ENHRY and SYGVKD. CDR3 length equals 15 residues. CDR3 sequence: CAISSPQTISYEQYF. CDR3 in DNA: TGTGCCATCAGTAGTCCGCAGACTATTTCCTACGAGCAGTACTTC.

In regard to this clonotype: Mismatch with germline at one junction end may stem from a read error. J is TRBJ2-3 and V is TRBV7-3; 9 bases fit TRBD2. The CDR3 runs to 18 residues. Germline assignment: CDR1 SGHTA and CDR2 FQGTGA. The CDR3 loop is CASILTVASGTPTDTQYF. The DNA for the CDR3 is TGTGCCAGCATCTTAACGGTTGCTAGCGGGACCCCCACAGATACGCAGTATTTT.

This clonotype was seen many times. The chain has TRBV5-6 and TRBJ1-5; D call uncertain. The V end lost 4 bases, the J end lost 5 bases, and 7 bases lay between the germline ends. Germline V gene data show CDR1 as SGHDT and CDR2 as YYEEEE. CDR3 length equals 12 residues. The CDR3 spells CASSLMDQPQHF. CDR3 DNA: TGTGCCAGCAGCCTCATGGATCAGCCCCAGCATTTT.

The V call is TRBV4-1, the J call TRBJ2-5; perhaps TRBD2 as D (6 bases). Trimming stripped 6 bases from V and 4 bases from J, with 12 bases between. CDR3 length: 13 amino acids. Germline lookup yields CDR1 MGHRA and CDR2 YSYEKL. CDR3 bases: TGCGCCAGCAGTCGATCGCGGGGAGAGACCCAGTACTTC. Translating it yields CASSRSRGETQYF.

The rearrangement uses TRBV6-5 and TRBJ1-2, with 9 bases identical to TRBD1. CDR1 is MNHEY, CDR2 SVGAGI, per germline. This CDR3 has 13 amino acids. V shed 5 bases, J shed 8 bases, and the junction held 6 bases outside the gene matches. For the CDR3, the DNA is TGTGCCAGCAGTCGGGACAGGGCTTTGGGCTACACCTTC. Encoded protein: CASSRDRALGYTF.

This clonotype occurred a few times. The rearrangement uses TRBV14 and TRBJ2-3, with TRBD2 as a possible D gene (6 bases). In germline, CDR1 is SGHDN, CDR2 FVKESK. The V gene lost 6 bases and the J gene lost 6 bases, with 13 bases spanning the gap. The CDR3 spans 13 residues. CDR3 coding DNA: TGTGCCAGCAGACCCACGGGGAGGGATACGCAGTATTTT. It translates to CASRPTGRDTQYF.

This clonotype was picked up a small number of times. The V and J genes are TRBV4-1 and TRBJ2-7; D gene uncertain. Germline V lookup: CDR1 MGHRA, CDR2 YSYEKL. Trimming cost V 1 base and J 6 bases, with 13 bases left between them. This CDR3 region has 14 residues. The CDR3 loop is CASSQGQAGPEQYF. In DNA, the CDR3 is TGCGCCAGCAGCCAAGGGCAGGCCGGACCCGAGCAGTACTTC.

The gene calls are TRBV11-3 and TRBJ2-2; 7 positions agree with TRBD1. This CDR3 is built from 15 residues. V shed 6 bases, J shed 0 bases, and the junction held 4 bases outside the gene matches. CDR1 and CDR2 (germline): SGHNT, YENEEA. CDR3 nucleotides: TGTGCCAGCAGGTGGGGACAGCCGAACACCGGGGAGCTGTTTTTT. Residues: CASRWGQPNTGELFF.

For the CDR3, the DNA is TGTGCCTGGAGTGGCATAAGCACCGGGGAGCTGTTTTTT. Translating it yields CAWSGISTGELFF. The chain combines TRBV30 with TRBJ2-2; D ambiguous. V was pared by 1 base and J by 4 bases, with 7 bases between. This CDR3 is 13 amino acids long. The germline V gene has CDR1 GTSNPN and CDR2 SVGIG (reference sequence).

Only a few counts were recorded for this clonotype. V usage is TRBV6-5 and J usage is TRBJ2-6; D ambiguous. The length of the CDR3 is 15 residues. V was cut by 5 bases and J by 2 bases, with 10 bases left in between. Germline CDR1 MNHEY, CDR2 SVGAGI. The CDR3 loop is CASSDGSAGANVLTF. The CDR3 region has the DNA TGTGCCAGCAGTGACGGGTCCGCTGGGGCCAACGTCCTGACTTTC.

The chain carries TRBV20-1 and TRBJ2-2, with 8 positions matching TRBD2. The CDR3 sequence is 15 residues long. Germline V gene data show CDR1 as DFQATT and CDR2 as SNEGSKA (reference sequence). After removal of 6 bases from V and 0 bases from J, the junction contained 6 bases not matched to a gene. The CDR3 DNA reads TGCAGTGCCCCCATAGCGGGGACGAACACCGGGGAGCTGTTTTTT. Its protein product is CSAPIAGTNTGELFF.

Only a few counts were recorded for this clonotype. The chain uses TRBV11-3 and TRBJ2-1; D call uncertain. This CDR3 comprises 15 residues. V lost 1 base and J lost 9, with 16 bases in between. CDR1 is SGHNT, CDR2 YENEEA, per germline. The CDR3 is CASSLGLGDSGEQFF. The CDR3 nucleotides read TGTGCCAGCAGCTTAGGTCTCGGCGATTCGGGTGAGCAGTTCTTC.

This clonotype came up many times. V and J are TRBV15 and TRBJ2-7, with D perhaps TRBD1 (5 bases). Deletions cut 0 bases from V and 2 bases from J, with 17 bases between. The CDR3 runs to 17 residues. From germline, CDR1 is LNHNV and CDR2 YYDKDF (reference sequence). The CDR3: CATSRDQSRQGTYEQYF. The CDR3 DNA follows: TGTGCCACCAGCAGAGATCAGTCTCGGCAGGGCACCTACGAGCAGTACTTC. Filled out from reference TRBV15 and TRBJ2-7, the complete variable domain reads DAMVIQNPRYQVTQFGKPVTLSCSQTLNHNVMYWYQQKSSQAPKLLFHYYDKDFNNEADTPDNFQSRRPNTSFCFLDIRSPGLGDTAMYLCATSRDQSRQGTYEQYFGPGTRLTVT.

The V gene is TRBV12-3 or TRBV12-4, the J gene TRBJ1-5; no clear D gene. This CDR3 region has 14 residues. The germline V and J ends were trimmed by 6 bases and 0 bases, with 9 bases remaining between them. CDR3 loop: CASRPDYSNQPQHF. The CDR3 DNA reads as TGTGCCAGCAGACCGGACTATAGCAATCAGCCCCAGCATTTT.